The rows below give T cell receptor beta chains drawn from one sample of a study of shared clonotypes between healthy human individuals. The assay was immunoSEQ multiplex PCR, and TCRdb's table has in-frame clones only and misses some. Among approximately 2,000,000 clones listed, just under 95% were seen once. Sequenced sample: naive CD4+ T cells from PBMCs. The receptors here all came from a man younger than 30 in good health. Some clones in this sample may be carry-over from other donors' samples. CDR3s include the opening cysteine and the closing phenylalanine or tryptophan. A D gene is named only where the DNA matches it firmly. Expanded clones get a size class; other rows say once, few or many, or leave the size out.

v_call,d_call,clone_size,j_call,cdr3_length,cdr3_aa,cdr3_nt
TRBV5-1,TRBD1,-,TRBJ2-2,17,CASSGRQGPPSTGELFF,TGCGCCAGCAGCGGGAGACAGGGGCCCCCGAGCACCGGGGAGCTGTTTTTT
TRBV5-6,-,once,TRBJ2-2,14,CASSLPGYTGELFF,TGTGCCAGCAGCTTACCAGGGTACACCGGGGAGCTGTTTTTT
TRBV23-1,-,-,TRBJ2-5,17,CASSQSIRQPPMETQYF,TGCGCCAGCAGTCAATCGATACGACAGCCGCCCATGGAGACCCAGTACTTC
TRBV2,-,-,TRBJ1-2,15,CASSYSEGRGYGYTF,TGTGCCAGCAGTTACTCTGAGGGGCGAGGCTATGGCTACACCTTC
TRBV2,TRBD1,once,TRBJ2-2,15,CASTLDRGIAGELFF,TGTGCCAGCACCCTTGACAGGGGGATCGCCGGGGAGCTGTTTTTT
TRBV7-3,-,-,TRBJ2-2,16,CASSLNSFQNTGELFF,TGTGCCAGCAGCTTAAACTCGTTTCAGAACACCGGGGAGCTGTTTTTT
TRBV5-1,-,few,TRBJ1-2,12,CASSLGVDRYTF,TGCGCCAGCAGCTTGGGGGTCGATCGCTACACCTTC
TRBV5-4,TRBD1,-,TRBJ1-2,15,CASSIRDRANYGYTF,TGTGCCAGCAGCATCAGGGACAGAGCTAACTATGGCTACACCTTC
TRBV28,-,-,TRBJ2-5,13,CASSPIPLETQYF,TGTGCCAGCAGTCCCATCCCGCTAGAGACCCAGTACTTC
TRBV29-1,TRBD2,-,TRBJ2-7,14,CSALAGAPTYEQYF,TGCAGCGCTCTAGCGGGAGCCCCGACCTACGAGCAGTACTTC
TRBV19,TRBD1,-,TRBJ2-6,18,CASSRPRDSSSGANVLTF,TGTGCCAGTAGCCGACCCCGGGACAGCAGCTCTGGGGCCAACGTCCTGACTTTC
TRBV27,TRBD2,once,TRBJ2-7,15,CASSLVASGTSEQYF,TGTGCCAGCAGTTTAGTGGCTAGCGGAACTAGCGAGCAGTACTTC
TRBV28,-,-,TRBJ2-1,13,CASKIGARDEQFF,TGTGCCAGCAAAATTGGTGCGAGGGATGAGCAGTTCTTC
TRBV7-3,-,-,TRBJ2-2,15,CASSLMGANTGELFF,TGTGCCAGCAGCTTAATGGGGGCGAACACCGGGGAGCTGTTTTTT
TRBV7-9,-,-,TRBJ2-7,11,CASGRNYEQYF,TGTGCCAGCGGGCGAAACTACGAGCAGTACTTC
TRBV7-2,TRBD2,-,TRBJ2-5,16,CASSFLPAGGGETQYF,TGTGCCAGCAGCTTCCTCCCGGCGGGAGGGGGGGAGACCCAGTACTTC
TRBV7-2,TRBD2,once,TRBJ2-3,16,CASSLVSGRAVDTQYF,TGTGCCAGCAGCTTAGTTAGCGGGAGGGCCGTAGATACGCAGTATTTT
TRBV7-9,-,-,TRBJ2-5,12,CASSFPQGTQYF,TGTGCCAGCAGCTTTCCCCAGGGGACCCAGTACTTC
TRBV25-1,-,-,TRBJ1-1,13,CASDCQGCTEAFF,TGTGCCAGCGATTGCCAGGGGTGCACTGAAGCTTTCTTT
TRBV30,TRBD1,-,TRBJ1-3,15,CAWGQGTYSGNTIYF,TGTGCCTGGGGACAGGGAACTTACTCTGGAAACACCATATATTTT
TRBV7-3,-,-,TRBJ1-1,13,CASSSQENTEAFF,TGTGCCAGCAGCTCTCAGGAAAACACTGAAGCTTTCTTT
TRBV6-1,-,-,TRBJ1-1,13,CASRTTVNTEAFF,TGTGCCAGCAGAACTACAGTGAACACTGAAGCTTTCTTT
TRBV18,-,-,TRBJ2-7,13,CASSQISTYEQYF,TGTGCCAGCTCCCAAATCTCGACCTACGAGCAGTACTTC
TRBV28,TRBD2,-,TRBJ2-7,16,CASSLGGLAGSYEQYF,TGTGCCAGCAGTTTAGGAGGACTAGCGGGGTCCTACGAGCAGTACTTC
TRBV5-6,-,-,TRBJ2-1,14,CASSLGDRYNEQFF,TGTGCCAGCAGCTTAGGAGACAGGTACAATGAGCAGTTCTTC
TRBV6-6,TRBD1,-,TRBJ1-1,14,CASSYGTGGSEAFF,TGTGCCAGCAGTTACGGGACAGGGGGCTCTGAAGCTTTCTTT
TRBV19,TRBD2,-,TRBJ2-7,18,CASSIVRTSAGEGLEQYF,TGTGCCAGTAGTATTGTGAGGACGTCTGCGGGAGAAGGGCTCGAGCAGTACTTC